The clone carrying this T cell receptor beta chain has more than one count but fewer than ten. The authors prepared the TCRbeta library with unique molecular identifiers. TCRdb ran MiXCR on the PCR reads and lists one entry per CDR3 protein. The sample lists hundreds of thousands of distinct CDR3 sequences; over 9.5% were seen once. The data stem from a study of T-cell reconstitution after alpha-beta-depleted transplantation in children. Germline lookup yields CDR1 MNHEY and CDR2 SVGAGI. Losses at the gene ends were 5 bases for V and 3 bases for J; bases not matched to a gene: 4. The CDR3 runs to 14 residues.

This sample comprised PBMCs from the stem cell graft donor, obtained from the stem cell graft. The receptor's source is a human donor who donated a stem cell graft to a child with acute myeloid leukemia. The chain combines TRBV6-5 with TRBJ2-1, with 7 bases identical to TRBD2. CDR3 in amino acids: CASSPREVYNEQFF. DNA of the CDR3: TGTGCCAGCAGTCCCCGGGAGGTCTACAATGAGCAGTTCTTC.